This T cell receptor (beta chain) was sequenced for a study of shared clonotypes between healthy human individuals. V shed 7 bases and J shed 2 bases, with 15 bases lying between them. Germline V gene lookup returns CDR1 MNHEY and CDR2 SVGAGI. This CDR3 is built from 14 residues. Sequencing used immunoSEQ multiplex PCR; TCRdb keeps in-frame clones, though not all of them. The sample yields under 2.5 million clones, roughly 90% seen once. The V call is TRBV6-5, the J call TRBJ2-7; D could derive from TRBD1 or TRBD2 (7 bases each). Specimen: naive CD4+ T cells from PBMCs. Indicated subset: CD45RA+ positively selected. This clonotype was sampled from a man between 18 and 35 years old in good health. Some clones in this sample may be carry-over from other donors' samples. The CDR3 protein is CASKRGDSTYEQYF. CDR3 coding DNA: TGTGCCAGCAAACGGGGGGACAGCACCTACGAGCAGTACTTC.